Listed below are T cell receptor beta chains from one sample, sequenced in a study of regulatory T cells in long-lasting Graves disease. TCRdb re-called the multiplex PCR reads with MiXCR, one entry per CDR3 protein. The sample holds around 400,000 distinct CDR3 sequences, roughly 12% seen once. The same data also went into a second study, on T cells in Graves' hyperthyroidism and ophthalmopathy.

The sample here was peripheral blood mononuclear cells (PBMCs), taken at new diagnosis, from a patient treated with antithyroid drugs. All receptors derive from a woman in her late teens or twenties with Graves disease. Each CDR3 is given with its conserved first and last residue. Fields, in order: D gene, clone size, V gene, J gene, CDR3 protein, CDR3 DNA. A D gene is named only where the DNA matches it firmly. Not every row has a clone size; where given, it reads once, few, many or a size class.

d_gene: -
abundance: many
v_gene: TRBV20-1
j_gene: TRBJ1-2
CDR3aa: CSAPHRKKGYTF
CDR3nt: TGCAGTGCTCCCCATCGGAAGAAGGGGTACACCTTC

d_gene: -
abundance: many
v_gene: TRBV6-1
j_gene: TRBJ2-5
CDR3aa: CASSPIRTAVKETQYF
CDR3nt: TGTGCCAGCAGCCCAATTCGAACAGCGGTAAAAGAGACCCAGTACTTC

d_gene: -
abundance: many
v_gene: TRBV12-5
j_gene: TRBJ2-1
CDR3aa: CASGLVSRNEQFF
CDR3nt: TGTGCTAGTGGTTTGGTAAGCAGGAATGAGCAGTTCTTC

d_gene: -
abundance: few
v_gene: TRBV6-2/TRBV6-3
j_gene: TRBJ2-1
CDR3aa: CASSWGRLMYNEQFF
CDR3nt: TGTGCCAGCAGTTGGGGCAGACTAATGTACAATGAGCAGTTCTTC

d_gene: -
abundance: few
v_gene: TRBV12-3/TRBV12-4
j_gene: TRBJ1-2
CDR3aa: CASSHGRNYGYTF
CDR3nt: TGTGCCAGCAGCCACGGACGGAACTATGGCTACACCTTC

d_gene: -
abundance: many
v_gene: TRBV20-1
j_gene: TRBJ1-2
CDR3aa: CSARRGGGGGYTF
CDR3nt: TGCAGTGCTAGACGGGGCGGGGGAGGTGGCTACACCTTC

d_gene: -
abundance: many
v_gene: TRBV27
j_gene: TRBJ2-5
CDR3aa: CASSLKDPQETQYF
CDR3nt: TGTGCCAGCAGTTTAAAGGACCCCCAAGAGACCCAGTACTTC

d_gene: -
abundance: few
v_gene: TRBV13
j_gene: TRBJ1-1
CDR3aa: CASSPGPAMNTEAFF
CDR3nt: TGTGCCAGCAGCCCGGGGCCCGCTATGAACACTGAAGCTTTCTTT

d_gene: -
abundance: -
v_gene: TRBV19
j_gene: TRBJ1-2
CDR3aa: CASKIGPFNYGYTF
CDR3nt: TGTGCCAGTAAAATAGGGCCGTTCAACTATGGCTACACCTTC

d_gene: -
abundance: -
v_gene: TRBV10-3
j_gene: TRBJ1-6
CDR3aa: CAISESGGFEPLHF
CDR3nt: TGTGCCATCAGTGAGTCGGGAGGGTTTGAACCCCTCCACTTT

d_gene: -
abundance: many
v_gene: TRBV11-3
j_gene: TRBJ2-3
CDR3aa: CASSLGSLSTDTQYF
CDR3nt: TGTGCCAGCAGCTTAGGGTCGCTGAGCACAGATACGCAGTATTTT

d_gene: -
abundance: many
v_gene: TRBV12-3/TRBV12-4
j_gene: TRBJ1-1
CDR3aa: CASSFGLRGRASTEAFF
CDR3nt: TGTGCCAGCAGTTTCGGTTTAAGAGGAAGAGCGAGCACTGAAGCTTTCTTT

d_gene: -
abundance: -
v_gene: TRBV12-3/TRBV12-4
j_gene: TRBJ2-6
CDR3aa: CASSLGLDGLHSGANVLTF
CDR3nt: TGTGCCAGCAGTTTGGGTTTAGACGGTTTACACTCTGGGGCCAACGTCCTGACTTTC

d_gene: TRBD2
abundance: -
v_gene: TRBV20-1
j_gene: TRBJ2-1
CDR3aa: CSAIVAGALEQFF
CDR3nt: TGCAGTGCTATAGTAGCGGGAGCCCTTGAGCAGTTCTTC

d_gene: -
abundance: many
v_gene: TRBV27
j_gene: TRBJ1-1
CDR3aa: CASSLIYRPGPNTETFF
CDR3nt: TGTGCCAGCAGTTTAATTTATCGTCCGGGCCCGAACACTGAAACTTTCTTT

d_gene: TRBD2
abundance: many
v_gene: TRBV12-3/TRBV12-4
j_gene: TRBJ2-5
CDR3aa: CASRSLAGGGETQYF
CDR3nt: TGTGCCAGCAGATCCTTAGCGGGAGGGGGTGAGACCCAGTACTTC

d_gene: TRBD2
abundance: few
v_gene: TRBV7-6
j_gene: TRBJ2-7
CDR3aa: CASSFLSGGPYEQYF
CDR3nt: TGTGCCAGCAGCTTCCTTAGCGGGGGACCGTACGAGCAGTACTTC

d_gene: -
abundance: -
v_gene: TRBV10-3
j_gene: TRBJ2-2
CDR3aa: CAIRDSVRLNTGELFF
CDR3nt: TGTGCCATCAGGGACAGCGTAAGATTGAACACCGGGGAGCTGTTTTTT

d_gene: TRBD1
abundance: many
v_gene: TRBV18
j_gene: TRBJ2-1
CDR3aa: CASSPPRTGQGKGNEQFF
CDR3nt: TGTGCCAGCTCACCCCCCCGCACCGGACAGGGGAAGGGTAATGAGCAGTTCTTC

d_gene: -
abundance: many
v_gene: TRBV10-3
j_gene: TRBJ2-3
CDR3aa: CAISDRAGTDTQYF
CDR3nt: TGTGCCATCAGTGACAGGGCAGGCACAGATACGCAGTATTTT

d_gene: -
abundance: -
v_gene: TRBV14
j_gene: TRBJ2-1
CDR3aa: CASSQGGGLSYNEQFF
CDR3nt: TGTGCCAGCAGCCAAGGGGGCGGCCTCTCCTACAATGAGCAGTTCTTC

d_gene: -
abundance: many
v_gene: TRBV15
j_gene: TRBJ1-2
CDR3aa: CATSSFRVGYTF
CDR3nt: TGTGCCACCAGTAGCTTTAGGGTGGGCTACACCTTC

d_gene: TRBD2
abundance: -
v_gene: TRBV7-3
j_gene: TRBJ2-5
CDR3aa: CASSRRGGLAGEETQYF
CDR3nt: TGTGCCAGCAGTCGTAGGGGGGGACTAGCGGGAGAAGAGACCCAGTACTTC

d_gene: TRBD1
abundance: many
v_gene: TRBV28
j_gene: TRBJ1-2
CDR3aa: CASSRRTGGVNGYTF
CDR3nt: TGTGCCAGCAGTCGGCGGACAGGGGGAGTAAATGGCTACACCTTC

d_gene: -
abundance: -
v_gene: TRBV6-2/TRBV6-3
j_gene: TRBJ1-4
CDR3aa: CASSYSGGGLGQEKLFF
CDR3nt: TGTGCCAGCAGTTACTCTGGGGGGGGCTTGGGCCAGGAAAAACTGTTTTTT

d_gene: TRBD1
abundance: many
v_gene: TRBV7-3
j_gene: TRBJ1-2
CDR3aa: CASSLTGAPPDRGYGYTF
CDR3nt: TGTGCCAGCAGCTTAACTGGGGCCCCTCCGGACAGGGGGTACGGCTACACCTTC

d_gene: -
abundance: many
v_gene: TRBV12-3/TRBV12-4
j_gene: TRBJ2-1
CDR3aa: CASSRSPREQFF
CDR3nt: TGTGCCAGCAGTCGTTCCCCAAGGGAGCAGTTCTTC

d_gene: TRBD1
abundance: many
v_gene: TRBV12-5
j_gene: TRBJ2-5
CDR3aa: CASGLTPGTGWTETQYF
CDR3nt: TGTGCTAGTGGTTTGACCCCCGGGACAGGATGGACAGAGACCCAGTACTTC

d_gene: -
abundance: few
v_gene: TRBV19
j_gene: TRBJ2-7
CDR3aa: CAEGSGPPPEQYF
CDR3nt: TGTGCCGAAGGGAGCGGGCCCCCTCCTGAGCAGTACTTC

d_gene: -
abundance: once
v_gene: TRBV7-9
j_gene: TRBJ2-7
CDR3aa: CASSLADPPEQYF
CDR3nt: TGTGCCAGCAGCTTAGCGGACCCTCCCGAGCAGTACTTC

d_gene: -
abundance: many
v_gene: TRBV7-2
j_gene: TRBJ2-3
CDR3aa: CASSLASRTQYF
CDR3nt: TGTGCCAGCAGCTTAGCGTCTAGGACGCAGTATTTT

d_gene: TRBD2
abundance: -
v_gene: TRBV19
j_gene: TRBJ2-1
CDR3aa: CASRAGLAGVFF
CDR3nt: TGTGCCAGTAGGGCCGGACTAGCGGGAGTGTTCTTC

d_gene: -
abundance: many
v_gene: TRBV28
j_gene: TRBJ1-2
CDR3aa: CASSTGPIGYGYTF
CDR3nt: TGTGCCAGCAGTACCGGTCCAATCGGATATGGCTACACCTTC

d_gene: TRBD2
abundance: many
v_gene: TRBV6-4
j_gene: TRBJ2-2
CDR3aa: CASSGGTSGGSNTGELFF
CDR3nt: TGTGCCAGCAGTGGCGGGACTAGCGGGGGTTCGAACACCGGGGAGCTGTTTTTT

d_gene: -
abundance: many
v_gene: TRBV30
j_gene: TRBJ1-1
CDR3aa: CAWIPGAEAFF
CDR3nt: TGTGCCTGGATCCCAGGGGCTGAAGCTTTCTTT

d_gene: -
abundance: many
v_gene: TRBV7-9
j_gene: TRBJ2-1
CDR3aa: CASSSSRVERQFF
CDR3nt: TGTGCCAGCAGTTCGAGTCGGGTCGAACGCCAGTTCTTC

d_gene: -
abundance: many
v_gene: TRBV27
j_gene: TRBJ1-1
CDR3aa: CASSSHDSPNTEAFF
CDR3nt: TGTGCCAGCAGTTCCCACGACAGCCCGAACACTGAAGCTTTCTTT

d_gene: TRBD1
abundance: many
v_gene: TRBV19
j_gene: TRBJ1-5
CDR3aa: CASSRDSGNQPQHF
CDR3nt: TGTGCCAGCAGCCGGGACAGCGGCAATCAGCCCCAGCATTTT

d_gene: TRBD1
abundance: many
v_gene: TRBV15
j_gene: TRBJ2-1
CDR3aa: CATRRTKDRDEWEQFF
CDR3nt: TGTGCCACCAGAAGAACAAAGGACAGGGACGAATGGGAGCAGTTCTTC

d_gene: -
abundance: many
v_gene: TRBV2
j_gene: TRBJ2-1
CDR3aa: CASTGLTYNEQFF
CDR3nt: TGTGCCAGCACGGGGTTGACCTACAATGAGCAGTTCTTC

d_gene: TRBD1
abundance: many
v_gene: TRBV12-3/TRBV12-4
j_gene: TRBJ1-5
CDR3aa: CASSSRTQGARQPQHF
CDR3nt: TGTGCCAGCAGTTCAAGGACACAGGGGGCACGACAGCCCCAGCATTTT

d_gene: TRBD2
abundance: -
v_gene: TRBV27
j_gene: TRBJ2-5
CDR3aa: CASSSRLAGAEETQYF
CDR3nt: TGTGCCAGCAGTTCTAGACTAGCGGGGGCGGAGGAGACCCAGTACTTC

d_gene: TRBD2
abundance: many
v_gene: TRBV9
j_gene: TRBJ2-1
CDR3aa: CASCPGLAGNEQFF
CDR3nt: TGTGCCAGCTGCCCGGGACTAGCGGGGAATGAGCAGTTCTTC

d_gene: -
abundance: many
v_gene: TRBV10-3
j_gene: TRBJ2-5
CDR3aa: CAISGLGSWETQYF
CDR3nt: TGTGCCATCAGTGGGTTAGGTTCGTGGGAGACCCAGTACTTC

d_gene: TRBD1
abundance: many
v_gene: TRBV11-3
j_gene: TRBJ2-5
CDR3aa: CASSHADRLGTQYF
CDR3nt: TGTGCCAGCAGCCACGCGGACAGGTTGGGGACCCAGTACTTC

d_gene: -
abundance: many
v_gene: TRBV3-1
j_gene: TRBJ2-3
CDR3aa: CASSHPGGTPADTQYF
CDR3nt: TGTGCCAGCAGCCACCCCGGCGGGACTCCCGCAGATACGCAGTATTTT

d_gene: -
abundance: few
v_gene: TRBV12-3/TRBV12-4
j_gene: TRBJ2-2
CDR3aa: CASRPHDGAGNTGELFF
CDR3nt: TGTGCCAGCAGACCTCATGACGGAGCAGGGAACACCGGGGAGCTGTTTTTT

d_gene: -
abundance: many
v_gene: TRBV6-1
j_gene: TRBJ2-1
CDR3aa: CASSQTYTAYNEQFF
CDR3nt: TGTGCCAGCAGCCAAACTTACACAGCCTACAATGAGCAGTTCTTC

d_gene: TRBD1
abundance: many
v_gene: TRBV11-2
j_gene: TRBJ2-7
CDR3aa: CASSANRGLYYEQYF
CDR3nt: TGTGCCAGCAGCGCGAACAGGGGGCTTTACTACGAGCAGTACTTC

d_gene: TRBD2
abundance: -
v_gene: TRBV3-1
j_gene: TRBJ2-7
CDR3aa: CASSPLAGASSYEQYF
CDR3nt: TGTGCCAGCAGCCCGCTAGCGGGGGCCTCGAGCTACGAGCAGTACTTC

d_gene: TRBD2
abundance: many
v_gene: TRBV29-1
j_gene: TRBJ2-1
CDR3aa: CSHSGNGSYNEQFF
CDR3nt: TGCAGCCATAGCGGGAACGGCTCCTACAATGAGCAGTTCTTC

d_gene: -
abundance: few
v_gene: TRBV20-1
j_gene: TRBJ2-5
CDR3aa: CSASPRPAGVRETQYF
CDR3nt: TGCAGTGCTAGTCCGAGGCCGGCAGGGGTTCGAGAGACCCAGTACTTC

d_gene: -
abundance: few
v_gene: TRBV7-2
j_gene: TRBJ1-5
CDR3aa: CASSFSTGRFSNQPQHF
CDR3nt: TGTGCCAGCAGCTTCTCTACAGGGAGGTTTAGCAATCAGCCCCAGCATTTT

d_gene: TRBD1
abundance: many
v_gene: TRBV6-2/TRBV6-3
j_gene: TRBJ1-2
CDR3aa: CASSYRTGEHTFYGYTF
CDR3nt: TGTGCCAGCAGTTATAGGACAGGGGAACACACTTTCTATGGCTACACCTTC

d_gene: TRBD2
abundance: many
v_gene: TRBV28
j_gene: TRBJ2-5
CDR3aa: CASSSRFWRGGLETQYF
CDR3nt: TGTGCCAGCAGCTCCCGTTTCTGGCGGGGGGGCCTGGAGACCCAGTACTTC

d_gene: TRBD2
abundance: many
v_gene: TRBV6-2/TRBV6-3
j_gene: TRBJ2-7
CDR3aa: CASSFGLAGHDEQYF
CDR3nt: TGTGCCAGCAGTTTCGGACTAGCGGGACACGACGAGCAGTACTTC

d_gene: -
abundance: many
v_gene: TRBV27
j_gene: TRBJ2-2
CDR3aa: CASSFSDSLNTGELFF
CDR3nt: TGTGCCAGCAGTTTTTCAGACAGCCTGAACACCGGGGAGCTGTTTTTT

d_gene: -
abundance: many
v_gene: TRBV4-3
j_gene: TRBJ1-4
CDR3aa: CASINEKLFF
CDR3nt: TGCGCCAGTATTAATGAAAAACTGTTTTTT